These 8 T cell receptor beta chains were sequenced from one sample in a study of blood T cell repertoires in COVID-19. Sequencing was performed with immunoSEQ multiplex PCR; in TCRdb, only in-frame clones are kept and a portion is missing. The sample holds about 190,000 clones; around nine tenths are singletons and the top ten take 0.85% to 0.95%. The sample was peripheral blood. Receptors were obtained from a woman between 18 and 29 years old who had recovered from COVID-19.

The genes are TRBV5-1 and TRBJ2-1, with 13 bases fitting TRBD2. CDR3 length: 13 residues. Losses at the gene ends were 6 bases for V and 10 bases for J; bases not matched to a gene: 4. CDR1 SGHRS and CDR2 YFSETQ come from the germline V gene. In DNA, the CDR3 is TGCGCCAGCACGACTAGCGGGAGGACGGAGCAGTTCTTC. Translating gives CASTTSGRTEQFF.

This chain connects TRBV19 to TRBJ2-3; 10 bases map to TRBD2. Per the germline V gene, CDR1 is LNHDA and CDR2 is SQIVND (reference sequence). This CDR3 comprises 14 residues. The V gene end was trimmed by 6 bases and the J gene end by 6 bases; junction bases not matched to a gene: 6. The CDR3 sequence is CASRPAGGTDTQYF. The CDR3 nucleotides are TGTGCCAGTAGGCCAGCGGGAGGGACTGATACGCAGTATTTT.

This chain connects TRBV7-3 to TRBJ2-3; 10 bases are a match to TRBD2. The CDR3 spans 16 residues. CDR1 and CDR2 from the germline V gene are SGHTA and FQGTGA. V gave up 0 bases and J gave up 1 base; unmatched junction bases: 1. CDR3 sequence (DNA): TGTGCCAGCAGCTTAACGGGGACTAGCGGCACAGATACGCAGTATTTT. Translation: CASSLTGTSGTDTQYF.

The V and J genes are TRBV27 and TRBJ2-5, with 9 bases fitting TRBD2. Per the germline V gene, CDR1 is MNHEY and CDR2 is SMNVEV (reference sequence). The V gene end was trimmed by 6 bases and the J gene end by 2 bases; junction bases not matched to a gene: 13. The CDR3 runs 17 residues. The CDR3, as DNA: TGTGCCAGCAGCCCAGTAGCGGGAGTTTACAAACAAGAGACCCAGTACTTC. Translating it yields CASSPVAGVYKQETQYF.

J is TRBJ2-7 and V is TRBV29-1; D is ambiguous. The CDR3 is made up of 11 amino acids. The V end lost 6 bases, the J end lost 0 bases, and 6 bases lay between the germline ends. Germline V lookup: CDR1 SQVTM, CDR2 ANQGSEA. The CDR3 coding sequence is TGCAGCGTATTCATCTCCTACGAGCAGTACGTC. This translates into CSVFISYEQYV.

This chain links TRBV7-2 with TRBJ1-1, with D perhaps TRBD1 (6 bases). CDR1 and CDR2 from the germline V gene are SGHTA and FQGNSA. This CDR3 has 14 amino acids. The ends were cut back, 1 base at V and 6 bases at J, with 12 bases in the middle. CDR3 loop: CASSLDRAVPEAFF. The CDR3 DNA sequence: TGTGCCAGCAGCTTAGACAGGGCTGTCCCTGAAGCTTTCTTT.

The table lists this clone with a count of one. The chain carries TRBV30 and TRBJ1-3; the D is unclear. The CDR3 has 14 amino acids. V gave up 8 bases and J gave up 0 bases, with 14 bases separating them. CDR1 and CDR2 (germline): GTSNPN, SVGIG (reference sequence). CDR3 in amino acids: CALEPTGSGNTIYF. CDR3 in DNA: TGTGCCCTGGAGCCGACTGGCTCTGGAAACACCATATATTTT.

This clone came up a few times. DNA for the CDR3: TGTGCCAGCAGCCCCGGATACAGCAATTCACCCCTCCACTTT. Protein: CASSPGYSNSPLHF. The V and J genes are TRBV9 and TRBJ1-6; D not resolved. The V gene lost 4 bases and the J gene lost 7 bases, with 12 bases spanning the gap. The length of the CDR3 is 14 residues. Germline CDR1 is SGDLS and CDR2 is YYNGEE.